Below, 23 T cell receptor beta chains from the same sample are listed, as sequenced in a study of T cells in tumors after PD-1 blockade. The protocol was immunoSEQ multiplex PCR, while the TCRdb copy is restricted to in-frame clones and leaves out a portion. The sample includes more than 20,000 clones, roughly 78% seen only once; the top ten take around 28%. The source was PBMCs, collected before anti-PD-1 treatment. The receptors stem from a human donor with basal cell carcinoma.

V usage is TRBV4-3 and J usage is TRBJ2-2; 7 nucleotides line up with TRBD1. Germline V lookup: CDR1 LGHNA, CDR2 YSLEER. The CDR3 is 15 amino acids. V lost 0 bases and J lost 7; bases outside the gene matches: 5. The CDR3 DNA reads TGCGCCAGCAGCCAAGAGAACAGGGGTGGCGGGGAGCTGTTTTTT. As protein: CASSQENRGGGELFF.

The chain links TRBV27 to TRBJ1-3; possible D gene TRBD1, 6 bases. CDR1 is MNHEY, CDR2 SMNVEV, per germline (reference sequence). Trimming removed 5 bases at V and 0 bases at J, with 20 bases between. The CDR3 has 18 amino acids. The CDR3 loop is CASSPNPFPGVSGNTIYF. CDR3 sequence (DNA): TGTGCCAGCAGTCCCAACCCTTTCCCAGGGGTCTCTGGAAACACCATATATTTT.

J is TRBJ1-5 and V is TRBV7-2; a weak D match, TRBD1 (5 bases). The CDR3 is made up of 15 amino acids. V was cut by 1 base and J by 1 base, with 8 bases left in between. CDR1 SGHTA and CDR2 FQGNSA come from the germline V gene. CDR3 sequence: CASSLVGQSNQPQHF. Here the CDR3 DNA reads TGTGCCAGCAGCTTAGTGGGGCAGAGCAATCAGCCCCAGCATTTT.

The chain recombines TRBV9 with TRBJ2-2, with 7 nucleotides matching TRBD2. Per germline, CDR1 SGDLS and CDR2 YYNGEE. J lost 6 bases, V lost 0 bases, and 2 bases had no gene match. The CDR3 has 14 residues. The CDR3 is CASSVAAGAGELFF. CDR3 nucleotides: TGTGCCAGCAGCGTAGCTGCGGGGGCCGGGGAGCTGTTTTTT.

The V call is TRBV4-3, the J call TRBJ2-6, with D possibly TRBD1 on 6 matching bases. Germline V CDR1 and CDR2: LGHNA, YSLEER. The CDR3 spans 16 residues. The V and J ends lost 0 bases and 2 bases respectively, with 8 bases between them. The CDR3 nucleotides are TGCGCCAGCAGCCAAGATGAGGGGGCTGGGGCCAACGTCCTGACTTTC. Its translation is CASSQDEGAGANVLTF.

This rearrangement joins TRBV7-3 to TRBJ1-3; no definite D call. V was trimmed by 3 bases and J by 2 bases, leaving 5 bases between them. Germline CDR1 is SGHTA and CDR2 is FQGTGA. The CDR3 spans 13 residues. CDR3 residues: CASSFSPGNTIYF. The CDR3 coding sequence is TGTGCCAGCAGCTTTTCTCCTGGAAACACCATATATTTT.

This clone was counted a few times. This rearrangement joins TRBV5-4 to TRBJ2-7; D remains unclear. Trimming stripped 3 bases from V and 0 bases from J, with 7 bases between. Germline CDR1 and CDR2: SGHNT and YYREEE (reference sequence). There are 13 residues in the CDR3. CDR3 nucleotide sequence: TGTGCCAGCAGCTGGGCCTTCTCCTACGAGCAGTACTTC. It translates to CASSWAFSYEQYF.

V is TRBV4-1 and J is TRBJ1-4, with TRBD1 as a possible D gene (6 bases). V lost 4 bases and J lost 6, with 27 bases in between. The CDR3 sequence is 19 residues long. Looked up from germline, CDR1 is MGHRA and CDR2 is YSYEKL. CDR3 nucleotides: TGCGCCAGCAGCCTCCTAAGGGGGAGACCCGGGACAAGGGATGAAAAACTGTTTTTT. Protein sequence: CASSLLRGRPGTRDEKLFF.

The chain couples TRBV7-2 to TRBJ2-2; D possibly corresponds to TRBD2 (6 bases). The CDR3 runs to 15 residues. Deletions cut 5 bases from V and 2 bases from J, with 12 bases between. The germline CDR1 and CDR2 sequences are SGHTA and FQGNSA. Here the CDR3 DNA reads TGTGCCAGCAGCCTTAGCGGAATAAACACCGGGGAGCTGTTTTTT. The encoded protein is CASSLSGINTGELFF.

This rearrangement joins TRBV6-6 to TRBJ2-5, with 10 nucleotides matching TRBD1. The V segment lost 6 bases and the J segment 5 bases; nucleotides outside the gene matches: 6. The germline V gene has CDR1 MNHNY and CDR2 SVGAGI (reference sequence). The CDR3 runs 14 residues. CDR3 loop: CASRGQGIGETQYF. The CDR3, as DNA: TGTGCCAGCAGGGGACAGGGGATTGGGGAGACCCAGTACTTC.

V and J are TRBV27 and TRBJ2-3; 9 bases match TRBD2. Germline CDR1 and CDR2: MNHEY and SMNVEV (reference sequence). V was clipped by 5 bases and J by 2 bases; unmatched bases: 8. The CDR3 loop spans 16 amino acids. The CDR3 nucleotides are TGTGCCAGCAGTATCGGACTAGCGAGGGACACAGATACGCAGTATTTT. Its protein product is CASSIGLARDTDTQYF.

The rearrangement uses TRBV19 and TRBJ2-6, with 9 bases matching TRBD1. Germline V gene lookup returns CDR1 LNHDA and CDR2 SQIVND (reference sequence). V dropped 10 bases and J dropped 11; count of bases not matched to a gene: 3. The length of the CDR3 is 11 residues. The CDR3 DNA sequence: TGTGCCACGGGACAGGGTGACGTCCTGACTTTC. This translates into CATGQGDVLTF.

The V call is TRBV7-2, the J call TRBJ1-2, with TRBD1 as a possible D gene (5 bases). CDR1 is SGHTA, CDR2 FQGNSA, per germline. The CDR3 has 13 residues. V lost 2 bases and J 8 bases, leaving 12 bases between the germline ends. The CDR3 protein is CASSLNEGRGYTF. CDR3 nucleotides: TGTGCCAGCAGCTTAAATGAGGGGAGGGGCTACACCTTC.

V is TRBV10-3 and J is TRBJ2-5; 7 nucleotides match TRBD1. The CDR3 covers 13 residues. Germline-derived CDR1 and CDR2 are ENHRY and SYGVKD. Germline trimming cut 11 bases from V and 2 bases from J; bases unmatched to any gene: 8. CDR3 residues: CAAAPGQQETQYF. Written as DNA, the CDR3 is TGTGCCGCGGCACCGGGACAGCAAGAGACCCAGTACTTC.

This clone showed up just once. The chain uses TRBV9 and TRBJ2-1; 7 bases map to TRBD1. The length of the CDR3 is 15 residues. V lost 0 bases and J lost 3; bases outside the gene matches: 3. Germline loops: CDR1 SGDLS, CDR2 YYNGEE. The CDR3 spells CASSVEGQSYNEQFF. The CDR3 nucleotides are TGTGCCAGCAGCGTAGAGGGACAGAGCTACAATGAGCAGTTCTTC.

CDR3 DNA: TGTGCCAGCAGTGATCCGACGGGGGAAGCCCAGCCCCAGCATTTT. Its protein is CASSDPTGEAQPQHF. The J gene is TRBJ1-5, the V gene TRBV6-1; possibly TRBD1 for D (5 bases). The V gene's germline CDR1 is MNHNS and CDR2 SASEGT. This CDR3 is 15 amino acids long. V was clipped by 3 bases and J by 7 bases, with 16 bases between them.

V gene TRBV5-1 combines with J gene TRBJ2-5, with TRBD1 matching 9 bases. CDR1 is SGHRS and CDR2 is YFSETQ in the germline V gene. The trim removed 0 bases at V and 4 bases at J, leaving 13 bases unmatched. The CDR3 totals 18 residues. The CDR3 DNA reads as TGCGCCAGCAGCTTGGGGGACAGGGCATTGGCGGTAGGAGAGACCCAGTACTTC. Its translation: CASSLGDRALAVGETQYF. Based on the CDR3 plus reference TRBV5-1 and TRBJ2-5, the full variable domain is KAGVTQTPRYLIKTRGQQVTLSCSPISGHRSVSWYQQTPGQGLQFLFEYFSETQRNKGNFPGRFSGRQFSNSRSEMNVSTLELGDSALYLCASSLGDRALAVGETQYFGPGTRLLVL.

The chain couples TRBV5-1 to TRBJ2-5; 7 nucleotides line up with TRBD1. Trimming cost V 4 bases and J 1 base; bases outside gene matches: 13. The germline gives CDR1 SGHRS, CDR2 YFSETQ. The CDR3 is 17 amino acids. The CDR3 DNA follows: TGCGCCAGCAGCCAATCGCAACAGGGGAAGGTCCAAGAGACCCAGTACTTC. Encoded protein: CASSQSQQGKVQETQYF.

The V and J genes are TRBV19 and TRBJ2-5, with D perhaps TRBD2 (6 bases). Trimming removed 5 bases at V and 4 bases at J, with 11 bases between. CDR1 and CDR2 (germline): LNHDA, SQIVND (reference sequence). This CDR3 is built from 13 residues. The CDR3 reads CASSGGSRETQYF. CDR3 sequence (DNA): TGTGCCAGTAGTGGGGGGTCGCGAGAGACCCAGTACTTC.

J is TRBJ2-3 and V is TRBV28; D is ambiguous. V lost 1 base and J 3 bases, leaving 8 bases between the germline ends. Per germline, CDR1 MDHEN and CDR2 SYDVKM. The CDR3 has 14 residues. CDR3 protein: CASSLLMRTDTQYF. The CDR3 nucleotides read TGTGCCAGCAGTTTATTGATGCGGACAGATACGCAGTATTTT.

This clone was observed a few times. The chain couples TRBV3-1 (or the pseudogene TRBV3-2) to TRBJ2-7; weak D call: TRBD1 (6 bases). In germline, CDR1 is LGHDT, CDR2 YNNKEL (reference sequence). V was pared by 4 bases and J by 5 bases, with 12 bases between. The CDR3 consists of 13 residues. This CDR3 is CASSPMTGHEQYF. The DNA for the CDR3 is TGTGCCAGCAGCCCTATGACAGGTCACGAGCAGTACTTC.

CDR3 nucleotide sequence: TGTGCCAGCAGTTATACCGGGACAGGGATCCAAGAGACCCAGTACTTC. Translation: CASSYTGTGIQETQYF. This rearrangement joins TRBV6-5 to TRBJ2-5, with 9 bases fitting TRBD1. CDR3 length equals 16 residues. Per the germline V gene, CDR1 is MNHEY and CDR2 is SVGAGI. With V trimmed by 3 bases and J by 1 base, 6 bases remained unmatched.

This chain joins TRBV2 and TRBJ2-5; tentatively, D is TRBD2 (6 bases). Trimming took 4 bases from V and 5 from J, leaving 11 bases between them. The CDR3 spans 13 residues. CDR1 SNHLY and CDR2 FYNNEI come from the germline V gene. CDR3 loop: CASSANREETQYF. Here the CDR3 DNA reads TGTGCCAGCAGTGCGAACCGGGAGGAGACCCAGTACTTC.